This T cell receptor (beta chain) was recovered during a study of T cells after yellow fever vaccination. Via MiXCR, TCRdb re-called the 5' RACE reads, giving one row per CDR3 protein. The profile shows 280,000 or so distinct CDR3 sequences, approximately 10% of them singletons. This clonotype was found a few times. V was trimmed by 7 bases and J by 0 bases, leaving 8 bases between them. This CDR3 spans 13 amino acids. CDR1 is SGHRS and CDR2 is YFSETQ in the germline V gene. This chain connects TRBV5-1 to TRBJ2-1; D unresolved. The origin of this receptor is a man between 18 and 35 years old who received the YFV17D yellow fever vaccine. The source material was CD4+ T cells sorted from PBMCs, sampled 5 days after the yellow fever booster vaccination. This CDR3 is CASATDSYNEQFF. CDR3 sequence (DNA): TGCGCCAGCGCGACCGACTCCTACAATGAGCAGTTCTTC. Supplemented by reference TRBV5-1 and TRBJ2-1, the full variable domain reads KAGVTQTPRYLIKTRGQQVTLSCSPISGHRSVSWYQQTPGQGLQFLFEYFSETQRNKGNFPGRFSGRQFSNSRSEMNVSTLELGDSALYLCASATDSYNEQFFGPGTRLTVL.